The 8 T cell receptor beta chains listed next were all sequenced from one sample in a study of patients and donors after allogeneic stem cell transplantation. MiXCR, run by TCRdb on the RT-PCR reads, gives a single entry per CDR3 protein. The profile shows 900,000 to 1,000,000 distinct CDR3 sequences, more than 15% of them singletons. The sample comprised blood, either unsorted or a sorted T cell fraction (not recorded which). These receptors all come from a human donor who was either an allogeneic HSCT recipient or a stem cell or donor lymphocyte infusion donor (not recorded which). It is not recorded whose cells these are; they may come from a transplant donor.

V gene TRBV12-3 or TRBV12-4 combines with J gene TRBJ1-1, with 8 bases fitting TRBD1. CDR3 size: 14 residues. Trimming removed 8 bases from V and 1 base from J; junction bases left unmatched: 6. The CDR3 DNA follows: TGTGCCAGCGGGTATGGGACAGGGAACACTGAAGCTTTCTTT. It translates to CASGYGTGNTEAFF.

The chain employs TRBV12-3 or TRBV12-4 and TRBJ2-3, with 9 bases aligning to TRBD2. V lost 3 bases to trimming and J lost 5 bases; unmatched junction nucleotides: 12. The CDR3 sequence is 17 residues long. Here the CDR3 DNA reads TGTGCCAGCAGTTTGGGGCGAGGCGGGAGGGCCCAAGATACGCAGTATTTT. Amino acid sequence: CASSLGRGGRAQDTQYF.

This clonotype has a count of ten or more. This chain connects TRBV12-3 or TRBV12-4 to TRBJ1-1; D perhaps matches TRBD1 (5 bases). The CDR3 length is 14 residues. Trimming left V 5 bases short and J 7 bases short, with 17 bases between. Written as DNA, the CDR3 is TGTGCCAGCAGTACTACCGGGACGGCTCGTGAAGCTTTCTTT. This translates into CASSTTGTAREAFF.

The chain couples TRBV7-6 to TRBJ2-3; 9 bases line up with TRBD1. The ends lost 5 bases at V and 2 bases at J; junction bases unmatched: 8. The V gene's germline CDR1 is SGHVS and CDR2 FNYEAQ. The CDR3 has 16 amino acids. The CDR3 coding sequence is TGTGCCAGCAGCGTTGGGACAGGGAAGACCACAGATACGCAGTATTTT. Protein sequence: CASSVGTGKTTDTQYF.

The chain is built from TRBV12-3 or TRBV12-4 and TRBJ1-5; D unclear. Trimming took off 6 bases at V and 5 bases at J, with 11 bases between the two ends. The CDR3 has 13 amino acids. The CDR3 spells CASSPSSDQPQHF. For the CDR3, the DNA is TGTGCCAGCAGCCCGTCAAGTGATCAGCCCCAGCATTTT.

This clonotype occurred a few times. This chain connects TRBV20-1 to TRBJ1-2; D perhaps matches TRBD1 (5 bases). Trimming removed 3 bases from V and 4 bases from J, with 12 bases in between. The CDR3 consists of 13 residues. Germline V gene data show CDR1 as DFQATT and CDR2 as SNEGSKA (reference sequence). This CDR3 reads CSARGPWTYGYTF. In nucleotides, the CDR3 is TGCAGTGCTAGGGGACCGTGGACCTATGGCTACACCTTC.

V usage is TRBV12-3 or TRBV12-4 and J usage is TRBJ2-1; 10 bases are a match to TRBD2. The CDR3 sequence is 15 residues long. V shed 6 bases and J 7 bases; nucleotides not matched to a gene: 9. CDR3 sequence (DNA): TGTGCCAGCAGCCAGCGGGGGGGCGGTTCGAATGAGCAGTTCTTC. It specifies CASSQRGGGSNEQFF.

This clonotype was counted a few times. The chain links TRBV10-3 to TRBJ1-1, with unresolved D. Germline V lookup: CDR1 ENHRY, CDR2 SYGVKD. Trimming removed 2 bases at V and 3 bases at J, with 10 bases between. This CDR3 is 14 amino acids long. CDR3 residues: CAISEGGQDTEAFF. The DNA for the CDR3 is TGTGCCATCAGTGAGGGCGGCCAGGACACTGAAGCTTTCTTT.